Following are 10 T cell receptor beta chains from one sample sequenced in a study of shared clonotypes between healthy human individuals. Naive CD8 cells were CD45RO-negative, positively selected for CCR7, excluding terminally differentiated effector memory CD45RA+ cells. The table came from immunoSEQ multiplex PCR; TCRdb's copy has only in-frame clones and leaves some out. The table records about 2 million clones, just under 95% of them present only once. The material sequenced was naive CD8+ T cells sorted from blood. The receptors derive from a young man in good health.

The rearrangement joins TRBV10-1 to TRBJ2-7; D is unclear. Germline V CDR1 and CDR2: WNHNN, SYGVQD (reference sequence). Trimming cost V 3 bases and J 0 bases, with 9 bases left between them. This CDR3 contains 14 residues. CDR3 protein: CASSDVGSSYEQYF. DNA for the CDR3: TGCGCCAGCAGTGACGTCGGATCCTCCTACGAGCAGTACTTC.

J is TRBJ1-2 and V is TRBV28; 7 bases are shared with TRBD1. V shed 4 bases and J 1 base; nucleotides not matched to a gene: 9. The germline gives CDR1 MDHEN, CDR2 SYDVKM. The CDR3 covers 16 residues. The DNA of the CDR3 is TGTGCCAGCAGTTCAATCTGGACAGGTGATAACTATGGCTACACCTTC. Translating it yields CASSSIWTGDNYGYTF.

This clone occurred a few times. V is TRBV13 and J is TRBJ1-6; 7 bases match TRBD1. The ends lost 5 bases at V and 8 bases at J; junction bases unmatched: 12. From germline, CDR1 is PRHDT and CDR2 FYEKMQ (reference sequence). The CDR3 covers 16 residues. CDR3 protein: CASSQGVDRNYSPLHF. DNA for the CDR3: TGTGCCAGCAGCCAAGGGGTGGACAGGAATTATTCACCCCTCCACTTT.

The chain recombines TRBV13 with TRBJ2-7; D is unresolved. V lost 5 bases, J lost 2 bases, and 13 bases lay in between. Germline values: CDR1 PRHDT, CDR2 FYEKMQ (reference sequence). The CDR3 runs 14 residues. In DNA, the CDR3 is TGTGCCAGCAGCCGACAAGAGAATACCTACGAGCAGTACTTC. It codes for CASSRQENTYEQYF. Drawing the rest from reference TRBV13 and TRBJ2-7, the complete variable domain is AAGVIQSPRHLIKEKRETATLKCYPIPRHDTVYWYQQGPGQDPQFLISFYEKMQSDKGSIPDRFSAQQFSDYHSELNMSSLELGDSALYFCASSRQENTYEQYFGPGTRLTVT.

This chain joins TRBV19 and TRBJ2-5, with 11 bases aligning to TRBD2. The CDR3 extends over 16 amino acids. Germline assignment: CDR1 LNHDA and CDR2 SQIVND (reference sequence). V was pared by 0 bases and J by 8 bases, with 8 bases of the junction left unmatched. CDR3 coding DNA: TGTGCCAGTAGTATAGATCTAGCGGGGGGCCTGGGCACCCAGTACTTC. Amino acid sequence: CASSIDLAGGLGTQYF.

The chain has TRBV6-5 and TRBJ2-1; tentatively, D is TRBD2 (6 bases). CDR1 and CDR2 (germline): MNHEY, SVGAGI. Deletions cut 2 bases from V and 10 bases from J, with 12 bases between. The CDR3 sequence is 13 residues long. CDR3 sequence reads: CASSYGGSGEQFF. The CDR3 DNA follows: TGTGCCAGCAGTTACGGAGGGTCCGGCGAGCAGTTCTTC.

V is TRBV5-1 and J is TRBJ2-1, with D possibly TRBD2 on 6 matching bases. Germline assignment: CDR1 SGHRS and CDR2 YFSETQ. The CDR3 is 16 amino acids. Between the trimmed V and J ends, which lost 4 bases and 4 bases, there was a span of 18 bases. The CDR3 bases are TGCGCCAGCAGCACCCCGGAGGGTATGGCGTACAATGAGCAGTTCTTC. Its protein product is CASSTPEGMAYNEQFF.

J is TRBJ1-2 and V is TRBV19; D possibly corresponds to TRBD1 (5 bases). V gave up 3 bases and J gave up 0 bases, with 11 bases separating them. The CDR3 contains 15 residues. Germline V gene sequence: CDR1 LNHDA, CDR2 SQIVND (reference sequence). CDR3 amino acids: CASSIVPGANYGYTF. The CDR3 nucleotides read TGTGCCAGTAGTATTGTACCGGGGGCTAACTATGGCTACACCTTC.

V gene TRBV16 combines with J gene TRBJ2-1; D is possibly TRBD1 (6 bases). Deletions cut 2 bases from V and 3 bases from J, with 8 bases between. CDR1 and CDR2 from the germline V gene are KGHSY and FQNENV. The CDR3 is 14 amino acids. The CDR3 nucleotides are TGTGCCAGCAGCCAAGAGGACAGCTACAATGAGCAGTTCTTC. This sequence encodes CASSQEDSYNEQFF.

The CDR3 reads CASRPHLARGVLDEQYF. The CDR3 nucleotides read TGTGCCAGCAGGCCACATTTAGCCCGGGGGGTATTGGACGAGCAGTACTTC. The chain has TRBV28 and TRBJ2-7; TRBD2 aligns across 7 bases. The CDR3 totals 17 residues. The V segment lost 6 bases and the J segment 5 bases; nucleotides outside the gene matches: 19. Looked up from germline, CDR1 is MDHEN and CDR2 is SYDVKM.